One sample yielded the 5 T cell receptor beta chains listed below, sequenced in a study of T-cell reconstitution after alpha-beta-depleted transplantation in children. During its preparation, the TCRbeta library received unique molecular identifiers. TCRdb analysed the PCR reads with MiXCR anew, one entry per CDR3 protein. The sample includes over 300,000 distinct CDR3 sequences, approximately 10% of them seen just once. The sample consisted of PBMCs from the stem cell graft donor, taken from the stem cell graft. The source of these receptors is a human donor who donated a stem cell graft to a child with acute lymphoblastic leukemia.

V is TRBV7-9 and J is TRBJ2-5; 7 positions match TRBD2. Losses at the gene ends were 4 bases for V and 4 bases for J; bases not matched to a gene: 15. The V gene's germline CDR1 is SEHNR and CDR2 FQNEAQ (reference sequence). The CDR3 loop spans 17 amino acids. CDR3 loop: CASSSPLGREMIETQYF. The CDR3 DNA sequence: TGTGCCAGCAGCTCACCGTTGGGGCGGGAGATGATAGAGACCCAGTACTTC.

Many counts were recorded for this clonotype. The chain links TRBV20-1 to TRBJ2-1; perhaps TRBD2 as D (5 bases). In germline, CDR1 is DFQATT, CDR2 SNEGSKA (reference sequence). This CDR3 is built from 12 residues. The V end lost 6 bases, the J end lost 4 bases, and 10 bases lay between the germline ends. CDR3 residues: CSAVTSYNEQFF. The CDR3 DNA reads TGCAGTGCCGTAACTAGTTACAATGAGCAGTTCTTC.

This clonotype has a handful of counts. The V and J genes are TRBV20-1 and TRBJ1-6; 10 bases are shared with TRBD1. The CDR3 contains 15 residues. Germline values: CDR1 DFQATT, CDR2 SNEGSKA (reference sequence). With V trimmed by 5 bases and J by 11 bases, 12 bases remained unmatched. The CDR3: CSAELRDRGLAPLHF. In DNA form, the CDR3 reads TGCAGTGCTGAACTTCGAGACAGGGGGCTCGCACCCCTCCACTTT.

The chain recombines TRBV5-1 with TRBJ2-7, with D perhaps matching TRBD2 (5 bases). The germline V and J ends were trimmed by 1 base and 3 bases, with 8 bases remaining between them. Germline assignment: CDR1 SGHRS and CDR2 YFSETQ. The CDR3 is 13 amino acids. The CDR3 is CASSLNSGYEQYF. The CDR3, as DNA: TGCGCCAGCAGCTTGAACAGCGGCTACGAGCAGTACTTC.

The chain combines TRBV7-6 with TRBJ2-2; D remains unclear. CDR1 and CDR2 (germline): SGHVS, FNYEAQ. Trimming shortened V by 1 base and J by 6 bases, and 9 bases separated the two germline ends. The CDR3 is made up of 14 amino acids. In DNA, the CDR3 is TGTGCCAGCAGCTTAGTCTTGGAGTCCGGGGAGCTGTTTTTT. Its translation is CASSLVLESGELFF.